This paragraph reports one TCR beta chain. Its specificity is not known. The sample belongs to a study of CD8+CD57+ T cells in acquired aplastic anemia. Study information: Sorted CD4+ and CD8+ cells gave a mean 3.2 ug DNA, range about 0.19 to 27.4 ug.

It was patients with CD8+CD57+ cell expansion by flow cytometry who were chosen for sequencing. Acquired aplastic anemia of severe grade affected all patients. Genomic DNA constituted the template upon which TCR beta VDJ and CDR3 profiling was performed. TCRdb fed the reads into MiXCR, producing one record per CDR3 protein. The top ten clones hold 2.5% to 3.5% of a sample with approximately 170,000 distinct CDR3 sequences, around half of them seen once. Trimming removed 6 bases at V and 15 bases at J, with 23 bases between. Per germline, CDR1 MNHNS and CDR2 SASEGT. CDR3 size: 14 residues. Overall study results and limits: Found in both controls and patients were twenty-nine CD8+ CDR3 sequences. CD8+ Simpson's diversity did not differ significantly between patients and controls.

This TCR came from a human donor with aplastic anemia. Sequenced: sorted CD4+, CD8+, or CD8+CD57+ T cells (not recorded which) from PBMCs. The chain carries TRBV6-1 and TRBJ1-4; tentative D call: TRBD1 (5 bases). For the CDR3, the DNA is TGTGCCAGCAGCGGGGAGCCTACGGTCCCCAGGGTGTTTTTT. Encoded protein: CASSGEPTVPRVFF.